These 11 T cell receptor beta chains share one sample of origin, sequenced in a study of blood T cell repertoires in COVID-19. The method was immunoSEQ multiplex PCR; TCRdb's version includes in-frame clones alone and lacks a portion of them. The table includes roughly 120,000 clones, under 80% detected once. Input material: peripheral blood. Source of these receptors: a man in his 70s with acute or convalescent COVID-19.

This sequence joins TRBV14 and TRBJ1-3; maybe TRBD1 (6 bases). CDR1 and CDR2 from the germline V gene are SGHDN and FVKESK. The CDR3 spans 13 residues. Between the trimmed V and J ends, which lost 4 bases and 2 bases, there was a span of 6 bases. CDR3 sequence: CASSRGPGNTIYF. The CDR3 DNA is TGTGCCAGCAGCCGGGGGCCTGGAAACACCATATATTTT.

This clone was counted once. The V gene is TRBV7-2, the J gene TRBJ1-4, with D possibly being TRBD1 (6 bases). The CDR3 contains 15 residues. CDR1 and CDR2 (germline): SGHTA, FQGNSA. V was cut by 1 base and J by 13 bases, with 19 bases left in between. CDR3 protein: CASSLEGSRGEGLFF. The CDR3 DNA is TGTGCCAGCAGCTTAGAGGGGAGTAGGGGGGAGGGACTGTTTTTT.

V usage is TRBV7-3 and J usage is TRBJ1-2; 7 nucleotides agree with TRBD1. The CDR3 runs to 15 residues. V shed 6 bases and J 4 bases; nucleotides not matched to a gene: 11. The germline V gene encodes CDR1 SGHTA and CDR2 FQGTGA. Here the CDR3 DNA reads TGTGCCAGCAGTCCCGCCACAGGGGTAGGCTATGGCTACACCTTC. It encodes CASSPATGVGYGYTF. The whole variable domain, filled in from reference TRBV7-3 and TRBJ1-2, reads GAGVSQTPSNKVTEKGKYVELRCDPISGHTALYWYRQSLGQGPEFLIYFQGTGAADDSGLPNDRFFAVRPEGSVSTLKIQRTERGDSAVYLCASSPATGVGYGYTFGSGTRLTVV.

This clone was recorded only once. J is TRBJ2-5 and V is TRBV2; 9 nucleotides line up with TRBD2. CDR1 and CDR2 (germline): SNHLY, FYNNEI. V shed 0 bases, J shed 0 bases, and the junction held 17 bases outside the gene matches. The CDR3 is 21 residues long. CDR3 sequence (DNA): TGTGCCAGCAGTGAAGCGCTTCGCGGTCTAGCGGGACAACTGTACCAAGAGACCCAGTACTTC. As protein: CASSEALRGLAGQLYQETQYF.

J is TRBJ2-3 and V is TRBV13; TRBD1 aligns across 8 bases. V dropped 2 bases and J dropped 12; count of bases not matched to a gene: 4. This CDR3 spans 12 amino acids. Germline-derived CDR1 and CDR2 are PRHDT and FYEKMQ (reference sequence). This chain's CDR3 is CASSLFQGAQYF. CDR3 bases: TGTGCCAGCAGCTTATTCCAGGGGGCCCAGTATTTT. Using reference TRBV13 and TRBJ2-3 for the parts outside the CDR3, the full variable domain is AAGVIQSPRHLIKEKRETATLKCYPIPRHDTVYWYQQGPGQDPQFLISFYEKMQSDKGSIPDRFSAQQFSDYHSELNMSSLELGDSALYFCASSLFQGAQYFGPGTRLTVL.

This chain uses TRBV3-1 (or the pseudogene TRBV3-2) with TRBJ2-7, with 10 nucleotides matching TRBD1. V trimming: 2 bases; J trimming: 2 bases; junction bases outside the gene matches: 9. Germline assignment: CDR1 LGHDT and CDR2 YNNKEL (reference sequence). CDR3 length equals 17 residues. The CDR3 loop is CASSQPTGQGSPYEQYF. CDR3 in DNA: TGTGCCAGCAGCCAACCCACGGGACAGGGGAGCCCCTACGAGCAGTACTTC.

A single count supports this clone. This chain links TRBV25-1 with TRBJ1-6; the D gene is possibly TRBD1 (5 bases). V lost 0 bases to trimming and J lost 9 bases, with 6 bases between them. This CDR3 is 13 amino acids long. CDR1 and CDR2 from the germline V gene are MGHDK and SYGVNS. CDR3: CASSEYGGSPLHF. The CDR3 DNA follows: TGTGCCAGCAGTGAATACGGGGGTTCACCCCTCCACTTT.

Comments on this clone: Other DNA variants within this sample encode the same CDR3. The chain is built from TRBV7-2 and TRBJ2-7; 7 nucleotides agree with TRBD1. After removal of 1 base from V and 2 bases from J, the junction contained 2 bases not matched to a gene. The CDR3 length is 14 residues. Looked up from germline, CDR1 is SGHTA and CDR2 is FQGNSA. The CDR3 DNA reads TGTGCCAGCAGCTTAGGCCAGGGGGCCTACGAGCAGTACTTC. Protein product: CASSLGQGAYEQYF.

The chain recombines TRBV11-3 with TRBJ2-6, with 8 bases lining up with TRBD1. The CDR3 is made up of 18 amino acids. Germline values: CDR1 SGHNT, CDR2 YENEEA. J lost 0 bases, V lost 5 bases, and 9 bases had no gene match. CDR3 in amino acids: CASSPDGTGASGANVLTF. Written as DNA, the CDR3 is TGTGCCAGCAGCCCAGACGGGACAGGAGCCTCTGGGGCCAACGTCCTGACTTTC.

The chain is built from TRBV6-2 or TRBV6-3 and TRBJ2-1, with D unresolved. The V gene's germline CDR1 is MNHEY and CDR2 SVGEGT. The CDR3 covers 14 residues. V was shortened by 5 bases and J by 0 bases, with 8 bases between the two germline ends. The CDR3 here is CASSLLSSYNEQFF. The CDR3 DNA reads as TGTGCCAGCAGTCTCCTTAGCTCCTACAATGAGCAGTTCTTC.

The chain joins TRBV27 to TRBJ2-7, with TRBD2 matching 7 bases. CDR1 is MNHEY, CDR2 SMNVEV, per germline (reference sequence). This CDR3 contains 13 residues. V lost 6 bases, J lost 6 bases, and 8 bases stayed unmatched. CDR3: CASRGLGGGEQYF. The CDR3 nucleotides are TGTGCCAGCAGGGGACTTGGCGGGGGCGAGCAGTACTTC.